The T cell receptor (beta chain) under discussion was sequenced for a study of T cell responses to AZD1222 COVID-19 vaccine. Study-wide results and limits: CD4 TCRs associated with vaccination spanned spike, dominating at 160-218 and 743-854. Donors skewed white British and female; clonal diversity was possibly underestimated.

This CDR3 has 15 amino acids. Germline V lookup: CDR1 MDHEN, CDR2 SYDVKM. The germline V and J ends were trimmed by 5 bases and 7 bases, with 17 bases remaining between them. In the case of this clone: Its matching antigen is unknown.

Measured with immunoSEQ multiplex PCR; TCRdb has only the in-frame clones, and not every one. The repertoire holds some 150,000 clones, with approximately 90% as singletons. The chain joins TRBV28 to TRBJ2-2; possible D gene TRBD1, 6 bases. The clonotype comes from an adult in good health. Material: peripheral blood, obtained on day 0 of AZD1222 vaccination. DNA for the CDR3: TGTGCCAGCAGTACCGCCAGGGGTACCGTCGGGGAGCTGTTTTTT. It specifies CASSTARGTVGELFF.